The sample holds many counts of the clone carrying this TCR beta chain. Its antigen is unknown. The sample belongs to a study of identical twins. V was cut by 3 bases and J by 5 bases, with 3 bases left in between. The CDR3 totals 10 residues. CDR1 and CDR2 (germline): SGDLS, YYNGEE. TCRdb re-called the 5' RACE reads with MiXCR, one entry per CDR3 protein. The sample holds over 600,000 distinct CDR3 sequences; less than 25% are singletons and the top ten take approximately 4.5%. Study outcomes and limitations: Analyses of zero insertions could, in part, be confounded by invariant MAIT and iNKT cells.

This sample also belongs to another study, concerning T cells expressing NK-cell markers. From that second work: The same clonotypes also predominated in the CD3+CD56-NKG2C+ fraction of several donors.

V is TRBV9 and J is TRBJ2-7; D call uncertain. Material for sequencing was PBMCs. The TCR originated in a woman between 18 and 29 years old in good health. The CDR3 coding sequence is TGTGCCAGCAGCGGAAACGAGCAGTACTTC. It yields the protein CASSGNEQYF.